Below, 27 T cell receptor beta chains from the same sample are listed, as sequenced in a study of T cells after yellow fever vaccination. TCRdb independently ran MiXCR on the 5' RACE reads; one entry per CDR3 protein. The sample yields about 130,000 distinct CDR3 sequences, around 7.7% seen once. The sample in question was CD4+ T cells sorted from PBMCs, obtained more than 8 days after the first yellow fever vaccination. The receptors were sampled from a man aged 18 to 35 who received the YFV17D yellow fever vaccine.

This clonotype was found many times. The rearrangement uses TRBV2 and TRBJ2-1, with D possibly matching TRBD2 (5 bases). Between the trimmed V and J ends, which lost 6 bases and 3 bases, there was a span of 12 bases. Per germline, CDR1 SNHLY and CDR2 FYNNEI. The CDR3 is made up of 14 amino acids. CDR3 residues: CASRRADLYNEQFF. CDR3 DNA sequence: TGTGCCAGCAGGAGGGCGGACCTCTACAATGAGCAGTTCTTC. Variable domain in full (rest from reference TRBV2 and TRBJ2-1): EPEVTQTPSHQVTQMGQEVILRCVPISNHLYFYWYRQILGQKVEFLVSFYNNEISEKSEIFDDQFSVERPDGSNFTLKIRSTKLEDSAMYFCASRRADLYNEQFFGPGTRLTVL.

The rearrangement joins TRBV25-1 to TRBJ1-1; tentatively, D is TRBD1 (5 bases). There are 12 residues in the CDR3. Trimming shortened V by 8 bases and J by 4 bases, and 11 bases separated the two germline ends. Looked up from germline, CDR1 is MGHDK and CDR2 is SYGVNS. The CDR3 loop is CASVRGGTEAFF. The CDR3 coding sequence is TGTGCCAGCGTGAGGGGTGGCACTGAAGCTTTCTTT.

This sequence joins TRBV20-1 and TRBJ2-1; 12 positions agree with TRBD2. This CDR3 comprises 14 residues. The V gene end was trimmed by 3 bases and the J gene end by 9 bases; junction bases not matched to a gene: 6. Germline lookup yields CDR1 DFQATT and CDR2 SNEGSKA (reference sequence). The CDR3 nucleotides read TGCAGTGCTAGTGGGCTAGCGGGGGGGGGTGAGCAGTTCTTC. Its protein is CSASGLAGGGEQFF.

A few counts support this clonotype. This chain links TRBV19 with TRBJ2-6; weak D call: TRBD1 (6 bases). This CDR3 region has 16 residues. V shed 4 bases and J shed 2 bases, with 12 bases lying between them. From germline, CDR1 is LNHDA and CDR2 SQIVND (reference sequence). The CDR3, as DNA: TGTGCCAGTAGTACCACAGGGAACCCTGGGGCCAACGTCCTGACTTTC. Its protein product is CASSTTGNPGANVLTF.

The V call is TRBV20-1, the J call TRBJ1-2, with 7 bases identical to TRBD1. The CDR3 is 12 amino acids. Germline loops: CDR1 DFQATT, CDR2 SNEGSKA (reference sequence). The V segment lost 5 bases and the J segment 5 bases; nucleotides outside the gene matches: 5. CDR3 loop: CSAGTVTYGYTF. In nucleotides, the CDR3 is TGCAGTGCTGGGACAGTCACATATGGCTACACCTTC.

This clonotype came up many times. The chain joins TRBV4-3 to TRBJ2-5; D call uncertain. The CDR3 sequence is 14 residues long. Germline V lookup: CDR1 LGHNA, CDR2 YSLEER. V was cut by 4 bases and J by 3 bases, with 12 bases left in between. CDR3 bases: TGCGCCAGCAGCCGGTTTCCAGGAAAAGAGACCCAGTACTTC. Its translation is CASSRFPGKETQYF.

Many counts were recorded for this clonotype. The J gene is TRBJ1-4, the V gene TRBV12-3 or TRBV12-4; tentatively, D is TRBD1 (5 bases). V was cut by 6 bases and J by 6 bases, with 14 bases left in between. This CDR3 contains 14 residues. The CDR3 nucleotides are TGTGCCAGCAGCGGGGGGAGCAGTGATGAAAAACTGTTTTTT. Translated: CASSGGSSDEKLFF.

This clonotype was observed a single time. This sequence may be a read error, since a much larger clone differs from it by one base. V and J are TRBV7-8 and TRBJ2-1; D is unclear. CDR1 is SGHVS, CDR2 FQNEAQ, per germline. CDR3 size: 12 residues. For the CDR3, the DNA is TGTGCCAGCGGCTTAACTTTGGGCGAGCAGTTCTTC. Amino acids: CASGLTLGEQFF.

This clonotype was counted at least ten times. Here the CDR3 DNA reads TGTGCCAGCAGCTTCTCCGCTCCGGGGAGCTATGGCTACACCTTC. Its protein is CASSFSAPGSYGYTF. The chain uses TRBV7-2 and TRBJ1-2; D gene unclear. The V end was cut by 3 bases, the J end by 4 bases, with 15 bases between. Germline lookup yields CDR1 SGHTA and CDR2 FQGNSA. This CDR3 is built from 15 residues. The full variable domain, its missing parts supplied by reference TRBV7-2 and TRBJ1-2, is GAGVSQSPSNKVTEKGKDVELRCDPISGHTALYWYRQSLGQGLEFLIYFQGNSAPDKSGLPSDRFSAERTGGSVSTLTIQRTQQEDSAVYLCASSFSAPGSYGYTFGSGTRLTVV.

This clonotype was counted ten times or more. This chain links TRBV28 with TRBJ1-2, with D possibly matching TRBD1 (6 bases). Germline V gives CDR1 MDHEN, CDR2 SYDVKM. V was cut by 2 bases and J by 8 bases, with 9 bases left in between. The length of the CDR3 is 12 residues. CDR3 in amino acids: CASSLGQYGYTF. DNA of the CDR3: TGTGCCAGCAGTTTAGGACAGTACGGCTACACCTTC.

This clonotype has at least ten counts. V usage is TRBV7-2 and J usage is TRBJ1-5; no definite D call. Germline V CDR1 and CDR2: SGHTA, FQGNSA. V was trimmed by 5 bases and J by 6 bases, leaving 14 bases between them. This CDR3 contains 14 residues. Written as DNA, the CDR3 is TGTGCCAGCAGCGCCCTAGGGTCAGCTCAGCCCCAGCATTTT. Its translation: CASSALGSAQPQHF. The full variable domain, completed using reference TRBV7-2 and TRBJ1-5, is GAGVSQSPSNKVTEKGKDVELRCDPISGHTALYWYRQSLGQGLEFLIYFQGNSAPDKSGLPSDRFSAERTGGSVSTLTIQRTQQEDSAVYLCASSALGSAQPQHFGDGTRLSIL.

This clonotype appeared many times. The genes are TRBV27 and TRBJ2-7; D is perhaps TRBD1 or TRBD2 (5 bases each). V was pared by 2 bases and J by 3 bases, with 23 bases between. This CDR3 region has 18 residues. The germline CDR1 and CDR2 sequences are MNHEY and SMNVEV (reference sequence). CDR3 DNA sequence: TGTGCCAGCAGTTTAGGGTTGCAGGGCCCTCTAGCTCTCTACGAGCAGTACGTC. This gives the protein CASSLGLQGPLALYEQYV.

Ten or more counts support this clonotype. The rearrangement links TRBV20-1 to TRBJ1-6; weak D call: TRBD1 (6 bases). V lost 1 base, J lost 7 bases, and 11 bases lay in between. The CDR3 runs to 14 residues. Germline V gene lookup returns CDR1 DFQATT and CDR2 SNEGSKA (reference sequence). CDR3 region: CSARAPGTNSPLHF. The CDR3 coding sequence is TGCAGTGCTAGAGCCCCCGGGACAAATTCACCCCTCCACTTT.

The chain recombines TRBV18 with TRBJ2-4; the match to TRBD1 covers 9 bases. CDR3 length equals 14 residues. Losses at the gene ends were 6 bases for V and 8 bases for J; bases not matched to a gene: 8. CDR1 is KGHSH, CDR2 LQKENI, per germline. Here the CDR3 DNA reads TGTGCCAGCTCGGGGACAGGGTTAAAGGACATTCAGTACTTC. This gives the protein CASSGTGLKDIQYF.

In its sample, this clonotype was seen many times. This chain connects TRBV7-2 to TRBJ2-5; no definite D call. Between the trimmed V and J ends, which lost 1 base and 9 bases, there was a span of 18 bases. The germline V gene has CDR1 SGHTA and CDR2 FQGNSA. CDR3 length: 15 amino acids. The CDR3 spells CASSLGQAARASQYF. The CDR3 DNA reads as TGTGCCAGCAGCTTAGGGCAGGCGGCGCGTGCGTCCCAGTACTTC.

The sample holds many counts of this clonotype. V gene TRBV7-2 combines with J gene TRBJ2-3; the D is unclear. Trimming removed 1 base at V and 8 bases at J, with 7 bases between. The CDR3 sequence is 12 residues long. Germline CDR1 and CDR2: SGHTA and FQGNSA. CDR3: CASSLVVGTQYF. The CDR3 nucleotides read TGTGCCAGCAGCTTAGTCGTGGGTACGCAGTATTTT.

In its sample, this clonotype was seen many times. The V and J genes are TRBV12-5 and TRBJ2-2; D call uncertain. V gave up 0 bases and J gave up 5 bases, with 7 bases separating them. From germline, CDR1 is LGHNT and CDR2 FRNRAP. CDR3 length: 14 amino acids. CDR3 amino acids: CASGLVFPTGELFF. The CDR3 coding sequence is TGTGCTAGTGGTTTGGTGTTTCCGACCGGGGAGCTGTTTTTT.

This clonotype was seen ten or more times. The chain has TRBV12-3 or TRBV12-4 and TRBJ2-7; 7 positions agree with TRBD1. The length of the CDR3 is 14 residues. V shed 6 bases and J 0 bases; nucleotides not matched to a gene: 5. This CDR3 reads CASRTQGSSYEQYF. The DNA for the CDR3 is TGTGCCAGCAGGACACAGGGGAGCTCCTACGAGCAGTACTTC.

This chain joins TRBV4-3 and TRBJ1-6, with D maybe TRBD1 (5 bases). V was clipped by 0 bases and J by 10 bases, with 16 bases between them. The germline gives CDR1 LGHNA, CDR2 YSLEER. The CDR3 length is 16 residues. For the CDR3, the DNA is TGCGCCAGCAGCCAAGATATGGCAGGGTGGGAATCACCCCTCCACTTT. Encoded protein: CASSQDMAGWESPLHF.

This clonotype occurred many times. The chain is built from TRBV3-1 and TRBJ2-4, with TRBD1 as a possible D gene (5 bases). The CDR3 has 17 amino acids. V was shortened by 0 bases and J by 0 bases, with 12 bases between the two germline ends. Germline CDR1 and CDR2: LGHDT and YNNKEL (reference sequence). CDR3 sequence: CASSQEGARLAKNIQYF. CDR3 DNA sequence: TGTGCCAGCAGCCAAGAAGGGGCGAGGCTAGCCAAAAACATTCAGTACTTC.

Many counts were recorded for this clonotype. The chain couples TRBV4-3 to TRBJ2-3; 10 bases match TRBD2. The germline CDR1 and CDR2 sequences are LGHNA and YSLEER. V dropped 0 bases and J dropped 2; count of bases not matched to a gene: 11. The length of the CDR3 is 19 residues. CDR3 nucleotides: TGCGCCAGCAGCCAAGATCCCGTTACTAGCGGGGTTTTCACAGATACGCAGTATTTT. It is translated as CASSQDPVTSGVFTDTQYF.

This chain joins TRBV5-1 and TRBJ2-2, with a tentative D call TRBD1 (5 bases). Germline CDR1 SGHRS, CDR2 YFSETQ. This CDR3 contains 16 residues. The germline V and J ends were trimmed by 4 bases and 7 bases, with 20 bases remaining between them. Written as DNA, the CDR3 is TGCGCCAGCAGCCTCGCCATCCAGAAAGGGGTCGGGGAGCTGTTTTTT. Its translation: CASSLAIQKGVGELFF.

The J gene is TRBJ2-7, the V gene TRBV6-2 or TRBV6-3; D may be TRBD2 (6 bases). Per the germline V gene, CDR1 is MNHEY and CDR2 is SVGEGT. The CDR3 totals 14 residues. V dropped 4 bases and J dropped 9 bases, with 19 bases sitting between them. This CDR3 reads CASSSAGLSIVQYF. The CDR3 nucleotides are TGTGCCAGCAGTTCCGCCGGACTATCTATTGTGCAGTACTTC.

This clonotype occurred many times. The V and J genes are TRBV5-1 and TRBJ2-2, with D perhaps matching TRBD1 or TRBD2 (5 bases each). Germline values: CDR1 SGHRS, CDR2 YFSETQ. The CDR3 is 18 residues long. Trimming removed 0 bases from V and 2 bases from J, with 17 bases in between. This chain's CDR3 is CASSLDPLGALNTGELFF. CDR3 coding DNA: TGCGCCAGCAGCTTGGATCCCCTCGGGGCCCTAAACACCGGGGAGCTGTTTTTT.

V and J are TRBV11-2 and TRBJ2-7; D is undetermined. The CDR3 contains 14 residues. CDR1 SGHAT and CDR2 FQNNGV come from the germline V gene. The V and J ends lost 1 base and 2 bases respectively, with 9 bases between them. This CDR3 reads CASSLGLEPYEQYF. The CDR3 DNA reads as TGTGCCAGCAGCTTAGGCCTAGAACCCTACGAGCAGTACTTC.

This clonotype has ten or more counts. This chain's CDR3 is CASRTGGGGYTF. The CDR3 nucleotides are TGTGCCAGTAGGACAGGGGGCGGTGGCTACACCTTC. The J gene is TRBJ1-2, the V gene TRBV19; 10 bases are shared with TRBD1. Germline V gene data show CDR1 as LNHDA and CDR2 as SQIVND (reference sequence). CDR3 length equals 12 residues. The J segment lost 7 bases and the V segment lost 6 bases, leaving 2 bases of the junction unmatched.

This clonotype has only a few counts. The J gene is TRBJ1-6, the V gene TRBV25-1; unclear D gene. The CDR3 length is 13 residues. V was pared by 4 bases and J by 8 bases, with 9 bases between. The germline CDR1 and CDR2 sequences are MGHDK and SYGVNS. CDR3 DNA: TGTGCCAGCAGTGGGACGGAATATTCACCCCTCCACTTT. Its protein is CASSGTEYSPLHF.